This entry describes one T cell receptor beta chain. The data belong to a study of T cell changes during pregnancy in multiple sclerosis. Sequenced by immunoSEQ multiplex PCR; TCRdb stores in-frame clones only, minus some. This table has about 40,000 clones, 85% to 95% appearing once. The specimen comprised CD8+ T cells from peripheral blood mononuclear cells, sampled in the third trimester of pregnancy. This TCR came from a female donor with multiple sclerosis, enrolled in a pregnancy study.

The CDR3: CASSTRQNTGELFF. In DNA form, the CDR3 reads TGCGCCAGCAGCACAAGACAGAACACCGGGGAGCTGTTTTTT. The genes are TRBV5-1 and TRBJ2-2; D is unresolved. The CDR3 totals 14 residues. Trimming left V 4 bases short and J 1 base short, with 8 bases between. The germline V gene encodes CDR1 SGHRS and CDR2 YFSETQ.